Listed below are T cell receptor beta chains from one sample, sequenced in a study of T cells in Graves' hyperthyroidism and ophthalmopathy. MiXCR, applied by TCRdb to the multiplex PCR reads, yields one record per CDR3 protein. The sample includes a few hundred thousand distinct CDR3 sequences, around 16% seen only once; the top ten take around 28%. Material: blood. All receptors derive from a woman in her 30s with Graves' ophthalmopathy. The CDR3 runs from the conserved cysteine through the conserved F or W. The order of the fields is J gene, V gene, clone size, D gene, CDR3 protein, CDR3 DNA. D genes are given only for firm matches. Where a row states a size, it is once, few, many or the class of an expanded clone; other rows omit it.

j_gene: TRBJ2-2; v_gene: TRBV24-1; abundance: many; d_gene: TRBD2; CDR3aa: CATTGLAGGENTGELFF; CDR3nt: TGTGCCACCACCGGACTAGCGGGAGGCGAGAACACCGGGGAGCTGTTTTTT
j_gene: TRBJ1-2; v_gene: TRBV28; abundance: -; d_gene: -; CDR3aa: CASSLIDSNYGYTF; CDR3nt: TGTGCCAGCAGCTTGATAGACAGCAACTATGGCTACACCTTC
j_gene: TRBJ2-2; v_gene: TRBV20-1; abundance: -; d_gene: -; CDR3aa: CSASRPGLAGELFF; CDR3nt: TGCAGTGCTAGTCGCCCGGGGCTGGCCGGGGAGCTGTTTTTT
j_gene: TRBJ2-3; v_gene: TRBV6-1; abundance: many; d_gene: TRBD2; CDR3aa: CASRASPGLATDTQYF; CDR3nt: TGTGCCAGCAGGGCATCTCCGGGACTAGCGACAGATACGCAGTATTTT
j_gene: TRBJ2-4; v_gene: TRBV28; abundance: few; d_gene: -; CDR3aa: CASSPGAENIQYF; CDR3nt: TGTGCCAGCAGCCCGGGAGCGGAAAACATTCAGTACTTC
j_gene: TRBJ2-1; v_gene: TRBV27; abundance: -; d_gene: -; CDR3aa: CASSLYRVDEQFF; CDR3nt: TGTGCCAGCAGTTTGTACAGGGTCGATGAGCAGTTCTTC
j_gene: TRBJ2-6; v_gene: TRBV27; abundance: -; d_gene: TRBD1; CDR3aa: CASSHRGLNSGANVLTF; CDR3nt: TGTGCCAGCAGCCACAGGGGGTTAAACTCTGGGGCCAACGTCCTGACTTTC
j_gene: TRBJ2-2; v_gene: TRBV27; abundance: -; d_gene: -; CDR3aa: CASSSARYKTGELFF; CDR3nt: TGTGCCAGCAGTTCCGCCCGCTACAAGACCGGGGAGCTGTTTTTT
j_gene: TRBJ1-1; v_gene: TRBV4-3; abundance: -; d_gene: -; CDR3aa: CASSPVENTEAFF; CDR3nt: TGCGCCAGCAGTCCTGTCGAGAACACTGAAGCTTTCTTT
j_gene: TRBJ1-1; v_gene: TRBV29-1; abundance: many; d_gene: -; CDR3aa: CSVVGQLYTEAFF; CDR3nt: TGCAGCGTTGTTGGGCAGCTGTACACTGAAGCTTTCTTT
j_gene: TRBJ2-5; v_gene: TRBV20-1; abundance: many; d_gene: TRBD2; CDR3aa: CSARDGRGFQETQYF; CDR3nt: TGCAGTGCTAGAGATGGGCGGGGGTTTCAAGAGACCCAGTACTTC
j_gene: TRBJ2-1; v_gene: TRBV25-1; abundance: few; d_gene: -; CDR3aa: CASSVWGDEEEHNEQFF; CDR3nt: TGTGCCAGCAGTGTATGGGGGGACGAGGAGGAACACAATGAGCAGTTCTTC
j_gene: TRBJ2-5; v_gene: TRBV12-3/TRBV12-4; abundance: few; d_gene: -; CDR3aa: CASSLGDSRETQYF; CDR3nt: TGTGCCAGCAGTCTAGGGGATAGCCGAGAGACCCAGTACTTC
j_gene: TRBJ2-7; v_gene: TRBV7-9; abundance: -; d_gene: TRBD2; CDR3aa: CASSFPGLAYEQYF; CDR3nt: TGTGCCAGCAGCTTCCCGGGACTAGCCTACGAGCAGTACTTC
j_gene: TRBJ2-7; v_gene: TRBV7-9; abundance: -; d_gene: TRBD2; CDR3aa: CASSSSVLVGGPYEQYF; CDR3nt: TGTGCCAGCAGCTCGTCTGTACTAGTGGGAGGGCCTTACGAGCAGTACTTC
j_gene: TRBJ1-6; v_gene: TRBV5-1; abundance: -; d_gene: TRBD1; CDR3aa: CASKQGINNSPLHF; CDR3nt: TGCGCCAGCAAACAGGGGATAAATAATTCACCCCTCCACTTT
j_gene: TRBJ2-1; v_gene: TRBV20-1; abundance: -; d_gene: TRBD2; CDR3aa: CSASLVAGDEQFF; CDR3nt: TGCAGTGCTAGTCTGGTAGCGGGGGATGAGCAGTTCTTC
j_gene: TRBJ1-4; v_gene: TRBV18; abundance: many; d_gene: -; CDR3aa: CASSPWDTPNEKLFF; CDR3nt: TGTGCCAGCTCACCTTGGGACACACCTAATGAAAAACTGTTTTTT
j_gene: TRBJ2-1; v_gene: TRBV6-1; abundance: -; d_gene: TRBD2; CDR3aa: CASSSPGLAGDEQFF; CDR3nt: TGTGCCAGCAGTTCCCCGGGACTAGCGGGAGATGAGCAGTTCTTC
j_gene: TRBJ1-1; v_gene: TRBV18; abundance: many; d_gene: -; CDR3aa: CAGRGMNTEAFF; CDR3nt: TGTGCCGGCCGGGGGATGAACACTGAAGCTTTCTTT
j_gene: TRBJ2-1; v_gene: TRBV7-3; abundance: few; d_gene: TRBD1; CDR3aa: CASSKRGLGYNEQFF; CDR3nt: TGTGCCAGCAGCAAAAGGGGGCTAGGTTACAATGAGCAGTTCTTC
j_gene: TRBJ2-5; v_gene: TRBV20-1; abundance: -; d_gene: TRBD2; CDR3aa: CSSIAGVVTETQYF; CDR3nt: TGCAGTTCAATAGCGGGAGTGGTTACGGAGACCCAGTACTTC
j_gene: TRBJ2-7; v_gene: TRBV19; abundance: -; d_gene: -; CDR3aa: CATGTRPFYEQYF; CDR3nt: TGTGCCACCGGGACCCGACCCTTCTACGAGCAGTACTTC
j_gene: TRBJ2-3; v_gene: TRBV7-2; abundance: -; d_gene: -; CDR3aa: CASSLNPTSTDTQYF; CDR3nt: TGTGCCAGCAGCTTAAACCCGACAAGCACAGATACGCAGTATTTT
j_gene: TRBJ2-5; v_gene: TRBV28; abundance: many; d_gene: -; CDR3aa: CASSSSLIQETQYF; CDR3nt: -
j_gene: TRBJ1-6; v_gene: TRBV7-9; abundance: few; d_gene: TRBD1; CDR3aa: CASSKTTGAFRSPLHF; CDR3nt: TGTGCCAGCAGCAAAACGACAGGGGCGTTTCGATCACCCCTCCACTTT
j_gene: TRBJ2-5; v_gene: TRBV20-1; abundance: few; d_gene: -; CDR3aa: CSASGELGGFQETQYF; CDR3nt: TGCAGTGCTAGTGGGGAGTTGGGGGGATTCCAAGAGACCCAGTACTTC
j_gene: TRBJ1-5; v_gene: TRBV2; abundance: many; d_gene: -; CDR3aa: CASSWGQVSNQPQHF; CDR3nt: TGTGCCAGCAGCTGGGGACAAGTAAGCAATCAGCCCCAGCATTTT
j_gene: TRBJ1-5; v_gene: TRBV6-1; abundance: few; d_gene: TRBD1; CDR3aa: CASRETGGNSNQPQHF; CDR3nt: TGTGCCAGCAGAGAGACAGGGGGGAATAGCAATCAGCCCCAGCATTTT
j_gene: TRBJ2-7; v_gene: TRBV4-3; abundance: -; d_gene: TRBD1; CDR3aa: CASSAVGTGDYEQYF; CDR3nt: TGCGCCAGCAGCGCAGTCGGGACAGGAGACTACGAGCAGTACTTC
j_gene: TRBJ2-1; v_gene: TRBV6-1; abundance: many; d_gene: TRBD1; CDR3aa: CASSFHKPQGNEQFF; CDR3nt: TGTGCCAGCAGTTTTCATAAACCACAGGGGAATGAGCAGTTCTTC
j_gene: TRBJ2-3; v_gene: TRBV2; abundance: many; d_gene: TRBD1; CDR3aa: CASSEDRIYTDTQYF; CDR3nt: TGTGCCAGCAGTGAGGACAGGATATACACAGATACGCAGTATTTT
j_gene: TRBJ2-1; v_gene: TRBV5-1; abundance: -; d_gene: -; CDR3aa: CASSLVFLGGAGYEQFF; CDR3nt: TGCGCCAGCAGCTTGGTTTTTTTGGGGGGCGCGGGGTATGAGCAGTTCTTC
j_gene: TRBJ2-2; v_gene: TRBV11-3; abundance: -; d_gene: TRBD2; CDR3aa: CASSPPLADTGELFF; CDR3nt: TGTGCCAGCAGCCCCCCGCTAGCGGACACCGGGGAGCTGTTTTTT
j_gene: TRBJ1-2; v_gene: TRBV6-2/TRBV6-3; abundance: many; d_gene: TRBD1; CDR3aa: CASSYQGDYGYTF; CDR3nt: TGTGCCAGCAGTTACCAGGGGGACTATGGCTACACCTTC
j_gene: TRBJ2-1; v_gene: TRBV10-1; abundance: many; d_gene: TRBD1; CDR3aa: CASSDGTGMPYNEQFF; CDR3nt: TGCGCCAGCAGTGACGGGACAGGGATGCCCTACAATGAGCAGTTCTTC
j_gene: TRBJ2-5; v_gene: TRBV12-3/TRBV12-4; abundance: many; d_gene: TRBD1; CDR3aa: CASSIRTGVAQYF; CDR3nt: TGTGCCAGCAGTATAAGGACAGGGGTGGCCCAGTACTTC
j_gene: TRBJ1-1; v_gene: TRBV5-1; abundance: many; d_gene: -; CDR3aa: CASSLERAYTEAFF; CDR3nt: TGCGCCAGCAGCTTGGAGAGGGCATACACTGAAGCTTTCTTT
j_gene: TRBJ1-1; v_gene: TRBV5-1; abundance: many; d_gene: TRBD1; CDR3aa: CASSLIGGDTEAFF; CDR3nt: TGCGCCAGCAGCTTGATAGGGGGCGACACTGAAGCTTTCTTT
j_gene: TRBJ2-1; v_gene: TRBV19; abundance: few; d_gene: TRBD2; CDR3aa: CASRPTSGRALYNEQFF; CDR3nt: TGTGCCAGTAGACCGACTAGCGGGAGGGCCCTCTACAATGAGCAGTTCTTC
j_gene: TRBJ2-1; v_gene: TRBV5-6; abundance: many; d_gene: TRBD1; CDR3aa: CASRPFPGQGYNEQFF; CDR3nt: TGTGCCAGCAGACCCTTTCCGGGACAGGGCTACAATGAGCAGTTCTTC
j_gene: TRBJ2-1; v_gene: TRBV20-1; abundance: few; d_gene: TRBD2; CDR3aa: CSAPSGKDNEQFF; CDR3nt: TGCAGTGCCCCGAGCGGGAAAGACAATGAGCAGTTCTTC
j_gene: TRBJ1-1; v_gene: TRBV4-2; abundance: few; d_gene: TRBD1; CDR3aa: CASSQEQGAGNTEAFF; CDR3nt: TGTGCCAGCAGCCAAGAACAGGGGGCTGGGAACACTGAAGCTTTCTTT
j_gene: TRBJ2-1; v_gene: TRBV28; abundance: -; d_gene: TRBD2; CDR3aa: CASSPGLAAIDTYNEQFF; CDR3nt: TGTGCCAGCAGTCCCGGACTAGCGGCCATAGACACCTACAATGAGCAGTTCTTC
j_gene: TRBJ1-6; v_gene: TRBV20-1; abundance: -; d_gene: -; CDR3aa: CSALRQSSYNSPLHF; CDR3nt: TGCAGTGCACTTAGACAAAGCTCCTATAATTCACCCCTCCACTTT
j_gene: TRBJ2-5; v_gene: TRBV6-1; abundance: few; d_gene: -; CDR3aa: CASVIASGTDPETQYF; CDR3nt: TGTGCCAGCGTCATAGCCTCCGGGACGGACCCCGAGACCCAGTACTTC
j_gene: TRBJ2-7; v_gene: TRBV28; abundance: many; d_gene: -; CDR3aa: CASSSPWGRDYEQYF; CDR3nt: TGTGCCAGCAGTTCTCCCTGGGGCAGGGACTACGAGCAGTACTTC
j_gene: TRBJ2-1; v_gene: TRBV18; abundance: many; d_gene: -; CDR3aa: CASSPITRDNEQFF; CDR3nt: TGTGCCAGCTCACCCATAACTAGGGACAATGAGCAGTTCTTC
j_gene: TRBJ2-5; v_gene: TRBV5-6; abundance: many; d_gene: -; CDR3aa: CASSLGIVKTQYF; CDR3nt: TGTGCCAGCAGCTTGGGTATTGTAAAGACCCAGTACTTC
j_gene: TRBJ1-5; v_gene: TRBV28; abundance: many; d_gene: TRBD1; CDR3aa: CASSTRSWTGRQPQHF; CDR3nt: TGTGCCAGCAGTACACGAAGCTGGACAGGGCGTCAGCCCCAGCATTTT
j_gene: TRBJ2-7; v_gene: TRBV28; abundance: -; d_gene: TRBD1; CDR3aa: CASSLPGQIYRSEQYF; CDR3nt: TGTGCCAGCAGCTTGCCGGGACAGATTTACCGTTCCGAGCAGTACTTC
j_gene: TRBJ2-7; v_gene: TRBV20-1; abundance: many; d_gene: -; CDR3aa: CSASLVVSYEQYF; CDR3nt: TGCAGTGCTAGTTTGGTAGTTTCCTACGAGCAGTACTTC
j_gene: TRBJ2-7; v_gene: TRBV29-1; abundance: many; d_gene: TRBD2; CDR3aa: CSVGAGRTREQYF; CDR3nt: TGCAGCGTTGGAGCGGGTAGGACTAGGGAGCAGTACTTC